A selection of T cell receptor beta chains follows, all from one sample in a study of esophageal squamous cell carcinoma under preoperative chemotherapy. TCRdb re-called the PCR reads through MiXCR, storing one row per CDR3 protein. Among 32,000 or so distinct CDR3 sequences, roughly 52% were seen once, and the ten largest hold roughly 25%. The specimen was collected from a patient given preoperative chemotherapy. These TCRs come from a human donor with esophageal squamous cell carcinoma. The donor label of this sample is uncertain. Each CDR3 is given with its conserved first and last residue. The order of the fields is J gene, D gene, V gene, CDR3 length, clone size, CDR3 DNA, CDR3 protein. The D gene is left open where the match is weak. Not all rows give a size; the values are once, few, many and, for expanded clones, a class.

J: TRBJ2-5
D: -
V: TRBV5-5
length: 15
size: few
DNA: TGTGCCAGCAGCTTGGCGGGGTTCCGGGCGGAGACCCAGTACTTC
CDR3: CASSLAGFRAETQYF

J: TRBJ1-2
D: -
V: TRBV6-1
length: 14
size: many
DNA: TGTGCCAGCAGTAGCTATAGGGGGATAGGTGGCTACACCTTC
CDR3: CASSSYRGIGGYTF

J: TRBJ2-1
D: TRBD2
V: TRBV7-6
length: 21
size: -
DNA: TGTGCCAGCAGCCCCCGGAAGGGAGGGGGACTAGCGGGTTCCTCCTACAATGAGCAGTTCTTC
CDR3: CASSPRKGGGLAGSSYNEQFF

J: TRBJ2-3
D: -
V: TRBV7-8
length: 13
size: once
DNA: TGTGCCACGAGCTTGGGAAGCACAGATACTCAGTACTTT
CDR3: CATSLGSTDTQYF

J: TRBJ2-3
D: -
V: TRBV7-2
length: 12
size: medium-sized
DNA: TGTGCCAGCAGCTTAGTGGGGGATACGCAGTATTTT
CDR3: CASSLVGDTQYF

J: TRBJ2-7
D: TRBD2
V: TRBV7-2
length: 15
size: -
DNA: TGTGCCAGGGGCTTATGGGCGGGGGTTCAGGATACGCAGTACTTC
CDR3: CARGLWAGVQDTQYF

J: TRBJ2-1
D: -
V: TRBV6-1
length: 15
size: once
DNA: TGTGCCAGCTCCTTCTCAGACAGAAACTACAATGAGCAGTTCTTC
CDR3: CASSFSDRNYNEQFF

J: TRBJ2-4
D: TRBD2
V: TRBV12-3/TRBV12-4
length: 16
size: -
DNA: TGTGCCAGCAGTTCCCCGGGGGGGGGGGCCAAAAACACGCAGTACTTC
CDR3: CASSSPGGGAKNTQYF

J: TRBJ2-5
D: TRBD2
V: TRBV7-6
length: 17
size: -
DNA: TGTGCCAGCAGCTTATTTGAGAGCGGGGGGGCCGGGGCGACCCAGTTTTTC
CDR3: CASSLFESGGAGATQFF

J: TRBJ2-4
D: -
V: TRBV6-1
length: 16
size: -
DNA: TGTCTGAGCCGCGTATCGGGCGGGTCTAGCAAAAACATTCAGTACTTC
CDR3: CLSRVSGGSSKNIQYF

J: TRBJ2-3
D: TRBD2
V: TRBV11-3
length: 12
size: few
DNA: TGTGCCAGCAGCTCGGGGGGGGATACGCAGTATTTT
CDR3: CASSSGGDTQYF

J: TRBJ2-1
D: -
V: TRBV12-3/TRBV12-4
length: 12
size: -
DNA: TGTGCCAGCAGTGGTGGGGACAATGAGCAGTTCTTC
CDR3: CASSGGDNEQFF

J: TRBJ2-5
D: -
V: TRBV12-3/TRBV12-4
length: 13
size: -
DNA: TGTGCCAGCCGGTCTAGCGCCAAAAATATGCAGTACTTC
CDR3: CASRSSAKNMQYF

J: TRBJ2-1
D: TRBD2
V: TRBV12-3/TRBV12-4
length: 15
size: -
DNA: TGTGCCAGCAGTCCGGGACTAGCGGTCCGCAATGAGCAGTTCTTC
CDR3: CASSPGLAVRNEQFF

J: TRBJ2-7
D: -
V: TRBV6-5
length: 14
size: -
DNA: TGTGCCAGCAGTTACGGGAGCGGACTCTACGAGCAGTACTTC
CDR3: CASSYGSGLYEQYF

J: TRBJ2-5
D: -
V: TRBV6-1
length: 14
size: few
DNA: TGTGCCAGCAGTATGGGACTCGTGCAAGAGACCCAGTACTTC
CDR3: CASSMGLVQETQYF

J: TRBJ2-3
D: TRBD2
V: TRBV7-3
length: 15
size: -
DNA: TGTGCCAGCAGCCTCTCGGGGGGGCAGAAAGATACGCAGTACTTT
CDR3: CASSLSGGQKDTQYF

J: TRBJ2-7
D: -
V: TRBV7-2
length: 12
size: -
DNA: TGTGCCAGCAGTCAACAGGGCTACGAGCAGTACTTC
CDR3: CASSQQGYEQYF

J: TRBJ2-1
D: -
V: TRBV7-9
length: 13
size: -
DNA: TGTGCCAGCAGCTTAGCGGGGGCAGGGGAGCAGTTCTTC
CDR3: CASSLAGAGEQFF

J: TRBJ2-3
D: TRBD2
V: TRBV5-4
length: 16
size: -
DNA: TGTGCCAGCAGCCCTGCAGCGGGGGGGCAGGGAGATACGCAGTATTTT
CDR3: CASSPAAGGQGDTQYF

J: TRBJ2-2
D: TRBD1
V: TRBV5-6
length: 16
size: -
DNA: TGTGCCAGCAGTTCCGGGACAGGCGCGAACACCGGGGAGCTGTTTTTT
CDR3: CASSSGTGANTGELFF

J: TRBJ2-3
D: -
V: TRBV7-3
length: 17
size: -
DNA: TGTGCCAGCAGCCGCGAACCGGGGCTGGGGGCCAGAGACATGCAGTATTTC
CDR3: CASSREPGLGARDMQYF

J: TRBJ2-7
D: TRBD1
V: TRBV18
length: 14
size: -
DNA: TGTGCCAGCTCATGGACAGGCCGAGAACACGAGCAGTACTTC
CDR3: CASSWTGREHEQYF

J: TRBJ2-7
D: TRBD2
V: TRBV7-2
length: 16
size: -
DNA: TGTGCCAGCAGCTCACGGACTAGCGGGAGGGTCTACGAGCAGTACTTC
CDR3: CASSSRTSGRVYEQYF

J: TRBJ2-7
D: TRBD1
V: TRBV6-1
length: 16
size: -
DNA: TGTGCCAGCAGTCGCAAGCAGGGGGACGCCGCAGACACGCAGTACTTC
CDR3: CASSRKQGDAADTQYF

J: TRBJ2-7
D: TRBD1
V: TRBV20-1
length: 14
size: -
DNA: TGCAGTGCTAGAGGACAGGGGGATTCCTACGAGCAGTACTTC
CDR3: CSARGQGDSYEQYF

J: TRBJ1-1
D: -
V: TRBV10-1
length: 13
size: -
DNA: TGCGCCAGGGACAGCACCATGAACACTGAAGCTTTCTTT
CDR3: CARDSTMNTEAFF

J: TRBJ2-7
D: TRBD2
V: TRBV10-3
length: 13
size: few
DNA: TGTGCCGCACTAGCGGGAGTGGAAAATGAGCAGTACTTC
CDR3: CAALAGVENEQYF

J: TRBJ2-2
D: -
V: TRBV6-1
length: 16
size: many
DNA: TGTGCCAGCAGCGATTACTCGTTCGCGAACACCGGGGAGCTGTTTTTT
CDR3: CASSDYSFANTGELFF

J: TRBJ2-7
D: TRBD1
V: TRBV7-8
length: 17
size: many
DNA: TGTGCCAGCAGCTTCGTCCAGGGGACAGGGGTCTTCTACGAGCAGTACTTC
CDR3: CASSFVQGTGVFYEQYF

J: TRBJ2-4
D: -
V: TRBV7-2
length: 15
size: -
DNA: TGTGCCAGCGGCTCGGGCGGGCGGGCCAAAAACATGCAGTACTTC
CDR3: CASGSGGRAKNMQYF

J: TRBJ1-2
D: TRBD1
V: TRBV11-3
length: 16
size: -
DNA: TGTGCCAGCAGCTTACCTCGGACAGGGGCTAACTATGGCTACACCTTC
CDR3: CASSLPRTGANYGYTF

J: TRBJ2-7
D: -
V: TRBV9
length: 14
size: -
DNA: TGTGCCAGCAGCGTAGGGGGGCAGGGATACGAGCAGTACTTC
CDR3: CASSVGGQGYEQYF

J: TRBJ2-1
D: -
V: TRBV27
length: 19
size: -
DNA: TGTGCCAGCAGCCAGCGCCCGGGACCGGTCACTTCGAGCTCCTACGAGCAGTTCTTC
CDR3: CASSQRPGPVTSSSYEQFF

J: TRBJ2-7
D: -
V: TRBV6-1
length: 12
size: few
DNA: TGTGCCAGCAATGCAGATCCCTACGAGCAGTACTTC
CDR3: CASNADPYEQYF

J: TRBJ2-5
D: -
V: TRBV7-2
length: 16
size: -
DNA: TGTGCCTGCGGGGTAGGGGGGGGCCGTTCCCAAAACATCCAGTACTTC
CDR3: CACGVGGGRSQNIQYF